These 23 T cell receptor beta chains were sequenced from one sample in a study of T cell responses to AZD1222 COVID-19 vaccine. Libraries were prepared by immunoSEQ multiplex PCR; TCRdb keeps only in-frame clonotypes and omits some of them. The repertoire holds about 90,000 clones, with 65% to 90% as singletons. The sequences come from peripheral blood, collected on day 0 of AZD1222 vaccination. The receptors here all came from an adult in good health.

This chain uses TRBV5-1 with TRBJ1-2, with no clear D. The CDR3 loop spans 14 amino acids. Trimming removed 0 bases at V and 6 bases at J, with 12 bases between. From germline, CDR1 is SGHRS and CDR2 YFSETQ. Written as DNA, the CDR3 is TGCGCCAGCAGCTTGGAAGGCCAAGGCAATGGCTACACCTTC. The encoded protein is CASSLEGQGNGYTF.

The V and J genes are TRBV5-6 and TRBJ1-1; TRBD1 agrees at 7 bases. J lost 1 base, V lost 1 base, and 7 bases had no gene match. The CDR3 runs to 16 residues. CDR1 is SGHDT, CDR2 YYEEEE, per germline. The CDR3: CASSLQGVRENTEAFF. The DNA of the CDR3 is TGTGCCAGCAGCTTGCAGGGGGTGAGGGAGAACACTGAAGCTTTCTTT.

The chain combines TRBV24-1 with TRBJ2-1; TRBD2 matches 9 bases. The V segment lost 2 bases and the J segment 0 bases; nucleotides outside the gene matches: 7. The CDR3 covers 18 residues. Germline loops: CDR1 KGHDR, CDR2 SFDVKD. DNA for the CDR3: TGTGCCACCAGTGATTACGGCCCGACTAGCGGCTCCTACAATGAGCAGTTCTTC. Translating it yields CATSDYGPTSGSYNEQFF.

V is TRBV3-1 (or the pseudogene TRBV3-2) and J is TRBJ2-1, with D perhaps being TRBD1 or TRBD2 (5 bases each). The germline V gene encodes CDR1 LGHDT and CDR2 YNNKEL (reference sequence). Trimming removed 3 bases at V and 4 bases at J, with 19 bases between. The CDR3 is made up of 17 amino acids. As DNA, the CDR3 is TGTGCCAGCAGCCATTACACATCGGGGCGTTCGTACAATGAGCAGTTCTTC. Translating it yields CASSHYTSGRSYNEQFF.

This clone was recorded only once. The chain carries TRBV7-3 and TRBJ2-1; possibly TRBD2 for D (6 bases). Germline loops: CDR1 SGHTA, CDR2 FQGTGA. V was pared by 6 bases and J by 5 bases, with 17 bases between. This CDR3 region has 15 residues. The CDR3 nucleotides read TGTGCCAGCAGGAATGGCGGGACGGACCACAATGAGCAGTTCTTC. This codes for CASRNGGTDHNEQFF.

CDR3 in DNA: TGCGCCAGCAGCTGGCAGGGGTTCCAAGAGACCCAGTACTTC. Protein sequence: CASSWQGFQETQYF. The chain uses TRBV5-1 and TRBJ2-5, with D possibly TRBD1 on 6 matching bases. CDR3 length: 14 residues. Germline V lookup: CDR1 SGHRS, CDR2 YFSETQ. V was clipped by 3 bases and J by 1 base, with 10 bases between them. Full variable domain (missing parts from reference TRBV5-1 and TRBJ2-5): KAGVTQTPRYLIKTRGQQVTLSCSPISGHRSVSWYQQTPGQGLQFLFEYFSETQRNKGNFPGRFSGRQFSNSRSEMNVSTLELGDSALYLCASSWQGFQETQYFGPGTRLLVL.

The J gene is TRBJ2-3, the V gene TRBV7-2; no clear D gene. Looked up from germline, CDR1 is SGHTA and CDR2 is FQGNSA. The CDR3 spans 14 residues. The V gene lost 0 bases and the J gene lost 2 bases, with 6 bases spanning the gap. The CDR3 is CASSLAGNTDTQYF. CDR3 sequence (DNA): TGTGCCAGCAGCTTAGCAGGGAACACAGATACGCAGTATTTT.

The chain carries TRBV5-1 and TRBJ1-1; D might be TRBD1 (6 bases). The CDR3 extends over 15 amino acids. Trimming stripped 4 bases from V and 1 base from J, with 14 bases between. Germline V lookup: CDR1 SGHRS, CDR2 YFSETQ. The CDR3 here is CASSTTGHSNTEAFF. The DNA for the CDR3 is TGCGCCAGCAGCACGACGGGACACTCGAACACTGAAGCTTTCTTT.

The CDR3 sequence: CASSPSKEEKLFF. DNA for the CDR3: TGTGCCAGCTCACCGAGTAAAGAAGAAAAACTGTTTTTT. The chain employs TRBV18 and TRBJ1-4; the D is unclear. Germline V gives CDR1 KGHSH, CDR2 LQKENI. The CDR3 is made up of 13 amino acids. The V end was cut by 3 bases, the J end by 8 bases, with 10 bases between.

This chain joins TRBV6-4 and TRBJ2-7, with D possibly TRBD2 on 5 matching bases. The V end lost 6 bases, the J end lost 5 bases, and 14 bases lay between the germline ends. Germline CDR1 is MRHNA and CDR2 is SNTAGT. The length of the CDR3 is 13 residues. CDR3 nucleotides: TGTGCCAGCAGCCTGGGGTTCGGGAACGAGCAGTACTTC. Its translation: CASSLGFGNEQYF.

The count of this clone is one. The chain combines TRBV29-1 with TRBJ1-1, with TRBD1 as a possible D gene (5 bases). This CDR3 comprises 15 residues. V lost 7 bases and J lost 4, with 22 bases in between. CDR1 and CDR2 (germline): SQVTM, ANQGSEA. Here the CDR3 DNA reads TGCAGCGGCTCTGGGACCTCGGGCTTTCGCACTGAAGCTTTCTTT. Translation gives CSGSGTSGFRTEAFF.

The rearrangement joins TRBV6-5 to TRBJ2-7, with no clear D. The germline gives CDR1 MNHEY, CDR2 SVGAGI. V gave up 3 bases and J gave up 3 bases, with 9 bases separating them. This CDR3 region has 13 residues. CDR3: CASSYGVNYEQYF. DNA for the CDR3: TGTGCCAGCAGTTATGGTGTGAACTACGAGCAGTACTTC.

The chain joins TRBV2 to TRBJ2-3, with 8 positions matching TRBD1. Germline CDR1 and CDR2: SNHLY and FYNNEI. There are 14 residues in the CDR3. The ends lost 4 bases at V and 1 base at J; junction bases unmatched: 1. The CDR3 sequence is CASSAGQGTDTQYF. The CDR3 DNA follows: TGTGCCAGCAGTGCGGGACAGGGCACAGATACGCAGTATTTT.

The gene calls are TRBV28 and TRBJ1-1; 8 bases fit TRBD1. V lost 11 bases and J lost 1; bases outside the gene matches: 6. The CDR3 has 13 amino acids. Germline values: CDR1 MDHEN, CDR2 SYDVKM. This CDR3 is CAVRTGTNTEAFF. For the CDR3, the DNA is TGTGCCGTCCGGACAGGGACGAACACTGAAGCTTTCTTT.

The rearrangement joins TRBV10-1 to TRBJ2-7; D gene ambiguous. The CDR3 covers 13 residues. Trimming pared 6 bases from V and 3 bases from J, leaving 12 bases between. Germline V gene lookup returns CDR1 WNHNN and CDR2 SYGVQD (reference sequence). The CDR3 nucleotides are TGCGCCAGCAGCGTAAGTGGAGTCTACGAGCAGTACTTC. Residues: CASSVSGVYEQYF.

The CDR3 is CASSVARGGANNEQFF. CDR3 coding DNA: TGTGCCAGCAGCGTAGCCAGGGGCGGGGCTAACAATGAGCAGTTCTTC. The chain couples TRBV9 to TRBJ2-1; D possibly uses TRBD1 or TRBD2 (6 bases each). CDR3 length: 16 amino acids. In germline, CDR1 is SGDLS, CDR2 YYNGEE. V lost 0 bases, J lost 5 bases, and 15 bases lay in between. Drawing the rest from reference TRBV9 and TRBJ2-1, the complete variable domain is DSGVTQTPKHLITATGQRVTLRCSPRSGDLSVYWYQQSLDQGLQFLIQYYNGEERAKGNILERFSAQQFPDLHSELNLSSLELGDSALYFCASSVARGGANNEQFFGPGTRLTVL.

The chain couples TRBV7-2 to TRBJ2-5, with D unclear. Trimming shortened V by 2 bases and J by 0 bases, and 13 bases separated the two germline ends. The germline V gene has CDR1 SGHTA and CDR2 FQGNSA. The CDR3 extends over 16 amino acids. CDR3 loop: CASSLLSDMYQETQYF. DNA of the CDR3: TGTGCCAGCAGCTTACTAAGCGATATGTACCAAGAGACCCAGTACTTC.

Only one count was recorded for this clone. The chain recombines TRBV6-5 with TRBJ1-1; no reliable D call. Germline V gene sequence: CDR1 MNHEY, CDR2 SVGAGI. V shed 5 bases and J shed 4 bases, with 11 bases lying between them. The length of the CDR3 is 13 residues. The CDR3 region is CASSNLALTEAFF. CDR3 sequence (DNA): TGTGCCAGCAGTAACTTGGCCCTCACTGAAGCTTTCTTT.

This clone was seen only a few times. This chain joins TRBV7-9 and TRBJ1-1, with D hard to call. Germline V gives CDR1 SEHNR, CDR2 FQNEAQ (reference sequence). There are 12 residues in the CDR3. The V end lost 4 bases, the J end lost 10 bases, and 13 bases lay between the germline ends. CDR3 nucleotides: TGTGCCAGCAGCTCACTAACCCCGGCAGCTTTCTTT. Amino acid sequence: CASSSLTPAAFF.

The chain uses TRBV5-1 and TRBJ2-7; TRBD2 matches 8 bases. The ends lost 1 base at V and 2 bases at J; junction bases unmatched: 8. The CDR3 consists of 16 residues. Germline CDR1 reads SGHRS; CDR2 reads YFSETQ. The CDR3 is CASSLSTSGTPYEQYF. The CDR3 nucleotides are TGCGCCAGCAGCTTGTCAACTAGCGGAACTCCCTACGAGCAGTACTTC.

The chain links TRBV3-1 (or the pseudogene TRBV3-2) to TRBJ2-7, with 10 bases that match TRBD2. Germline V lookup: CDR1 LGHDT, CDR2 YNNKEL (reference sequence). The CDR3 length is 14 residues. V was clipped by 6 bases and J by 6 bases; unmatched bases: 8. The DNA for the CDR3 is TGTGCCAGCAGGGGCGGGACTAGCGTTTCCGAGCAGTACTTC. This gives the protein CASRGGTSVSEQYF.

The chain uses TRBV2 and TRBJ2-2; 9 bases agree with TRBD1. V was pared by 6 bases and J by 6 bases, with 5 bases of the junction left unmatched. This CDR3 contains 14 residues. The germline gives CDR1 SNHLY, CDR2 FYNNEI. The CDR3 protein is CASRGQGRAGELFF. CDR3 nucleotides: TGTGCCAGCAGAGGACAGGGGAGGGCCGGGGAGCTGTTTTTT.

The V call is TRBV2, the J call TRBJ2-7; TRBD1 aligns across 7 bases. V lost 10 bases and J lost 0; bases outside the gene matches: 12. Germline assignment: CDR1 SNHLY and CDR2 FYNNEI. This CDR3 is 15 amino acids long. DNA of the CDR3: TGTGCCAACAACCCGGGACAGACGAGCTCCTACGAGCAGTACTTC. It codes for CANNPGQTSSYEQYF.